A selection of T cell receptor beta chains follows, all from one sample in a study of shared clonotypes between healthy human individuals. Only in-frame clones appear in the TCRdb table, and some are missing; sequencing was by immunoSEQ multiplex PCR. Here the sample spans over a million clones, around 75% being singletons. Sequenced input: memory CD4+ T cells sorted from blood. The receptors derive from a man younger than 35 in good health. The CDR3 runs from the conserved cysteine through the conserved F or W. The order of the fields is D gene, V gene, clone size, J gene, CDR3 DNA, CDR3 protein. D genes are given only for firm matches. Expanded clones get a size class; other rows say once, few or many, or leave the size out.

-	TRBV28	-	TRBJ2-7	TGTGCCAGCAGTTTGTTGGGGGCCTACGAGCAGTACTTC	CASSLLGAYEQYF
-	TRBV19	once	TRBJ2-5	TGTGCCAGTAGTATTGTGGGGGGTCTTCAAGAGACCCAGTACTTC	CASSIVGGLQETQYF
-	TRBV21-1	many	TRBJ1-6	TGTGCCAGCAGCAAAGAGGGGGTGGAGGATTCACCCCTCCACTTT	CASSKEGVEDSPLHF
-	TRBV7-3	-	TRBJ2-2	TGTGCCAGCAGCTTAAACGGGGACACCGGGGAGCTGTTTTTT	CASSLNGDTGELFF
-	TRBV4-2	few	TRBJ2-2	TGTGCCAGCAGCCATCTCGGACAGATGAACACCGGGGAGCTGTTTTTT	CASSHLGQMNTGELFF
-	TRBV28	-	TRBJ1-2	TGTGCCAGCTCCAGGGCAAACTATGGCTACACCTTC	CASSRANYGYTF
-	TRBV11-2	-	TRBJ2-7	TGTGCCAGCAGAAATCCAGGGGCCAACGAGCAGTACTTC	CASRNPGANEQYF
-	TRBV5-4	once	TRBJ2-5	TGTGCCAGCAGCTTACTCCAAGAGACCCAGTACTTC	CASSLLQETQYF
TRBD1	TRBV9	-	TRBJ1-1	TGTGCCAGTAGCGATTCCGAGGGGGCGAGGGGGAACACTGAAGCTTTCTTT	CASSDSEGARGNTEAFF
-	TRBV21-1	-	TRBJ1-2	TGTGCCAGCAGCGGCGAACCATTGGGCTATGGCTACACCTTC	CASSGEPLGYGYTF
-	TRBV11-2	-	TRBJ2-5	TGTGCCAGCAGCTTAGGTGTAGCGGAAGAGACCCAGTACTTC	CASSLGVAEETQYF
TRBD1	TRBV7-9	-	TRBJ2-5	TGTGCCAGCAGCTCCGACCGGGACAGAGTCGCCATCAAGACCCAGTACTTC	CASSSDRDRVAIKTQYF